These T cell receptor beta chains were read from a single sample in a study of blood T cell repertoires in COVID-19. The assay was immunoSEQ multiplex PCR, and TCRdb's table has in-frame clones only and misses some. This table has almost 250,000 clones, roughly 90% appearing once. Sequencing was performed on PBMCs or T cells enriched from blood (not recorded which). Receptors originate from a woman aged 25 to 39 who had recovered from COVID-19. CDR3s include the opening cysteine and the closing phenylalanine or tryptophan. D genes are given only for firm matches. Clone size is not always given. Where it is, it says once, few, many or a class for expanded clones.

TRBV29-1	TRBD1	.	TRBJ1-2	15	TGCAGCGTCACGGGACAGGGAACCCTTGGGTTTGGCTACACCTTC	CSVTGQGTLGFGYTF
TRBV18	.	once	TRBJ1-1	15	TGTGCCAGCTCACCACAGAAAGGGGCCGACACTGAAGCTTTCTTT	CASSPQKGADTEAFF
TRBV3-1/TRBV3-2	.	.	TRBJ2-7	15	TGTGCCAGCAGCCAAGACCAGGCAAGCTCCTACGAGCAGTACTTC	CASSQDQASSYEQYF
TRBV10-3	TRBD1	once	TRBJ2-7	14	TGTGCCATCAGTTTCGGACAGGACCTCTACGAGCAGTACTTC	CAISFGQDLYEQYF
TRBV5-5	.	few	TRBJ1-5	16	TGTGCCAGCAGCTTGTATCAGGGCCAGGGCAATCAGCCCCAGCATTTT	CASSLYQGQGNQPQHF
TRBV7-8	.	.	TRBJ2-2	14	TGTGCCAGCGCAACGGGGCAGGGGACCGGGGAGCTGTTTTTT	CASATGQGTGELFF
TRBV3-1/TRBV3-2	TRBD2	.	TRBJ2-1	15	TGTGCCAGCAGCCAAGCGGGAGGATCCTACAATGAGCAGTTCTTC	CASSQAGGSYNEQFF
TRBV9	.	.	TRBJ1-1	13	TGTGCCAGCAGCGTAGGCACTTACACTGAAGCTTTCTTT	CASSVGTYTEAFF
TRBV29-1	.	.	TRBJ1-2	12	TGCAGCGTTCTGGTCGGGGAGTCTGGCTACACCTTC	CSVLVGESGYTF
TRBV4-1	TRBD2	.	TRBJ2-7	17	TGCGCCAGCAGCCAAAAGGGATTGACTAGCGGGAGTTACGAGCAGTACTTC	CASSQKGLTSGSYEQYF
TRBV18	TRBD1	.	TRBJ2-7	17	TGTGCCAGCTCACCAACAGATCCGGGACAGGGGTTTTGGGAGCAGTACTTC	CASSPTDPGQGFWEQYF
TRBV7-2	.	.	TRBJ1-1	14	TGTGCCAGCAGCGTAGGGCTAGCGAACACTGAAGCTTTCTTT	CASSVGLANTEAFF
TRBV4-3	TRBD1	.	TRBJ2-1	17	TGCGCCAGCAGCCCCGTAGGGGCAGGGGGAGACTACAATGAGCAGTTCTTC	CASSPVGAGGDYNEQFF
TRBV9	TRBD2	.	TRBJ2-5	15	TGTGCCAGCAGCGACGGGGCGGGGGGTCAAGAGACCCAGTACTTC	CASSDGAGGQETQYF
TRBV28	.	.	TRBJ1-5	15	TGTGCCAGCAGTTTGGGCGGGGAACGCAATCAGCCCCAGCATTTT	CASSLGGERNQPQHF
TRBV25-1	TRBD2	.	TRBJ2-3	18	TGTGCCAGCAGTGCTCCTTGGGGGGGAGGATCTAGCACAGATACGCAGTATTTT	CASSAPWGGGSSTDTQYF
TRBV9	TRBD1	.	TRBJ2-6	15	TGTGCCAGCAGCGAGACAGGGTTCGGGGCCAACGTCCTGACTTTC	CASSETGFGANVLTF
TRBV6-5	.	.	TRBJ2-7	15	TGTGCCAGCAGTTACTCACAGACGAACCCCTACGAGCAGTACTTC	CASSYSQTNPYEQYF
TRBV2	TRBD2	few	TRBJ2-1	14	TGTGCCAGCAGTGCACTAGCGGGGTGGGGTGAGCAGTTCTTC	CASSALAGWGEQFF
TRBV19	.	once	TRBJ2-3	14	TGTGCCAGTACAGGCAGGCAGCACACAGATACGCAGTATTTT	CASTGRQHTDTQYF
TRBV28	TRBD1	.	TRBJ1-6	15	TGTGCCAGCAGTTTTCCACAGGGGGCATATTCACCCCTCCACTTT	CASSFPQGAYSPLHF
TRBV6-2/TRBV6-3	TRBD2	.	TRBJ2-7	17	TGTGCCAGCAGTTCCTACACACCTAGCGGGAGGGAAAGCGAGCAGTACTTC	CASSSYTPSGRESEQYF
TRBV7-2	.	.	TRBJ1-1	14	TGTGCCAGCAGCCCCTTTGAGCTATGGACTGAAGCTTTCTTT	CASSPFELWTEAFF
TRBV28	.	once	TRBJ1-4	16	TGTGCCAGCAGTTTTGGCAAGGAGGCAACTAATGAAAAACTGTTTTTT	CASSFGKEATNEKLFF